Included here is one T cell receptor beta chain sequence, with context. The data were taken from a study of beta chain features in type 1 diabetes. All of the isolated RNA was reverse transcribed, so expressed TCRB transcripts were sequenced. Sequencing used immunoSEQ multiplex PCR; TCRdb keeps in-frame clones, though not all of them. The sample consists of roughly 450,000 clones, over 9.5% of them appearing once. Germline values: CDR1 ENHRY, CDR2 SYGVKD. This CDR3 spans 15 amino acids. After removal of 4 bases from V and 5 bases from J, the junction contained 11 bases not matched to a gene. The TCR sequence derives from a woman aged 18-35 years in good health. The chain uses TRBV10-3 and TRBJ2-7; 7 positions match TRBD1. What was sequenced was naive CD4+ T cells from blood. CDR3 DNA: TGTGCCATCAGTGTCGGACAGGTTGGTGATGACGAGCAGTACTTC. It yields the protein CAISVGQVGDDEQYF.